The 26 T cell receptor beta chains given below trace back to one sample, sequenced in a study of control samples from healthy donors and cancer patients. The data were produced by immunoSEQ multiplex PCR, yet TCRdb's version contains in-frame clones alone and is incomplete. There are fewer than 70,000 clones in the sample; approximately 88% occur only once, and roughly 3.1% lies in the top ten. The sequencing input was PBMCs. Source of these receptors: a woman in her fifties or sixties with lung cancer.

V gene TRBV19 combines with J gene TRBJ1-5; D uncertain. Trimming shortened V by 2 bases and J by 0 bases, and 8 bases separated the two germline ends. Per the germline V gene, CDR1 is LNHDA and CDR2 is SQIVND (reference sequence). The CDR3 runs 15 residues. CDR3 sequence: CASSIQADSNQPQHF. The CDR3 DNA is TGTGCCAGTAGTATACAGGCGGATAGCAATCAGCCCCAGCATTTT.

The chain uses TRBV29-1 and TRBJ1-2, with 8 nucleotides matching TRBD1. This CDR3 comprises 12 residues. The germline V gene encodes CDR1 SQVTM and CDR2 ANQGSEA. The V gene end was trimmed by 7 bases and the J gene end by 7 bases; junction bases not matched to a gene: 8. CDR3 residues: CSADTGGSGYTF. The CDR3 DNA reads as TGCAGCGCCGACACAGGGGGTAGTGGCTACACCTTC.

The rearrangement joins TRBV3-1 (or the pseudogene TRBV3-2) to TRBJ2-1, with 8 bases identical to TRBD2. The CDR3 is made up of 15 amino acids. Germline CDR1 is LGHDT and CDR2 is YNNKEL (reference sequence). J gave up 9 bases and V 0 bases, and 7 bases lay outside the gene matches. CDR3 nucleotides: TGTGCCAGCAGCCAAGATGGGCGGGGGGTTGCTGAGCAGTTCTTC. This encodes CASSQDGRGVAEQFF.

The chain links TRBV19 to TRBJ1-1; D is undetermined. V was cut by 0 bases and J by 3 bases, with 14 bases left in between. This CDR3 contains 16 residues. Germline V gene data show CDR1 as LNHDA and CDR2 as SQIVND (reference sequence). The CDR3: CASSIDLEIIDTEAFF. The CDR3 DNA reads TGTGCCAGTAGTATAGATTTGGAGATTATAGACACTGAAGCTTTCTTT.

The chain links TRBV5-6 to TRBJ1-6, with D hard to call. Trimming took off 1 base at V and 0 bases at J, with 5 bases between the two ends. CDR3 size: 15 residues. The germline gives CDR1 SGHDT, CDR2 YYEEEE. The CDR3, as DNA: TGTGCCAGCAGCTTGTGGTCCTCCTATAATTCACCCCTCCACTTT. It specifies CASSLWSSYNSPLHF.

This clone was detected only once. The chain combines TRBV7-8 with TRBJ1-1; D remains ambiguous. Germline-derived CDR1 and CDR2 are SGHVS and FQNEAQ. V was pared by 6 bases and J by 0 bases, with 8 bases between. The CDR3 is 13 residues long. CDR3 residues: CASSRLVNTEAFF. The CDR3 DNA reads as TGTGCCAGCAGTCGACTCGTGAACACTGAAGCTTTCTTT.

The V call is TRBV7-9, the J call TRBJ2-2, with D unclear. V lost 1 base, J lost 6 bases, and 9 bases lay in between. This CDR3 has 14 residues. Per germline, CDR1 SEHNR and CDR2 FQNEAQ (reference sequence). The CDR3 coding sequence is TGTGCCAGCAGCTTAGAAGGCCCCCCCGGGGAGCTGTTTTTT. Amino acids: CASSLEGPPGELFF.

CDR3 amino acids: CASSLWVGTEAFF. Written as DNA, the CDR3 is TGTGCCAGCAGTTTATGGGTTGGCACTGAAGCTTTCTTT. The rearrangement joins TRBV27 to TRBJ1-1; D gene uncertain. This CDR3 comprises 13 residues. The V end lost 1 base, the J end lost 4 bases, and 7 bases lay between the germline ends. Germline CDR1 reads MNHEY; CDR2 reads SMNVEV (reference sequence).

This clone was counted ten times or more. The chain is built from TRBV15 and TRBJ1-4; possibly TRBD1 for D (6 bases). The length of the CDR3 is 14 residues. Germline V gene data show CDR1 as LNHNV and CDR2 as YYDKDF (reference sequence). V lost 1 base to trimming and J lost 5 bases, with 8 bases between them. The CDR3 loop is CATSRGQGNEKLFF. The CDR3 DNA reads TGTGCCACCAGCAGAGGGCAGGGGAATGAAAAACTGTTTTTT.

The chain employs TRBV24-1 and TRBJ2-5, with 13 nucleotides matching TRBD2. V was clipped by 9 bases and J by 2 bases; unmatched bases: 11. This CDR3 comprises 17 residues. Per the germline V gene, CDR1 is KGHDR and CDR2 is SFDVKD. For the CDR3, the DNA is TGTGCCACCGGTACTAGCGGGGGGGCTCGAGGTCAAGAGACCCAGTACTTC. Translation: CATGTSGGARGQETQYF.

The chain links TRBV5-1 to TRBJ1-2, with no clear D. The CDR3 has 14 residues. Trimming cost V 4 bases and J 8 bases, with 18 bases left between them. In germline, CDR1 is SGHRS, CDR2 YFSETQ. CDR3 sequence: CASSTNSDVGGYTF. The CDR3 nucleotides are TGCGCCAGCAGCACTAACTCGGACGTGGGCGGCTACACCTTC.

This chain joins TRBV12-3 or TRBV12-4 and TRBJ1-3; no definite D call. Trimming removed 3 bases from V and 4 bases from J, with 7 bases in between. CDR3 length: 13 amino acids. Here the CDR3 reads CASSLGRGNTIYF. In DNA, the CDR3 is TGTGCCAGCAGTTTGGGCCGGGGAAACACCATATATTTT.

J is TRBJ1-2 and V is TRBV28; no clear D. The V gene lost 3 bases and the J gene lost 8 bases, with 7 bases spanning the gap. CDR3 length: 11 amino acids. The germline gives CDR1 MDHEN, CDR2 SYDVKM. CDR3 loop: CASSFSGGYTF. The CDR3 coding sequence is TGTGCCAGCAGTTTTAGTGGAGGCTACACCTTC.

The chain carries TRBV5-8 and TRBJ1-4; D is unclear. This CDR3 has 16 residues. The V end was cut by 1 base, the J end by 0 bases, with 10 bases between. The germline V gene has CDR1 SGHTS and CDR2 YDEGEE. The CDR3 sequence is CASSLLWGATNEKLFF. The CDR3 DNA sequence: TGTGCCAGCAGCTTGCTGTGGGGTGCAACTAATGAAAAACTGTTTTTT.

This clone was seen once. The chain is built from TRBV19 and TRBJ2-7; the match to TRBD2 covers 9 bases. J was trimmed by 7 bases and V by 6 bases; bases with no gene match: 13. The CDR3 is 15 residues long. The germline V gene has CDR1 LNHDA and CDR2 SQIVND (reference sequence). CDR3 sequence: CASRPRGGGAREQYF. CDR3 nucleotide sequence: TGTGCCAGTAGGCCCCGCGGCGGGGGGGCCCGGGAGCAGTACTTC.

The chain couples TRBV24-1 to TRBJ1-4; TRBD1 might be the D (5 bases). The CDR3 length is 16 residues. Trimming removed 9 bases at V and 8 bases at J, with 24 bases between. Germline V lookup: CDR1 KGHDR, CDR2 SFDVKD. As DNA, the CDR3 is TGTGCCACCCCCGCCAAGCACAGGTCGCTCGGGGAAAAACTGTTTTTT. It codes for CATPAKHRSLGEKLFF.

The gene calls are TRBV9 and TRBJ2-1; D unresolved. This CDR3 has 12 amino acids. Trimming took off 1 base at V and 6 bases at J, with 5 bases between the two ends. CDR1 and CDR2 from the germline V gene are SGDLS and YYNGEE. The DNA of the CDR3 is TGTGCCAGCAGCGTAAATAGCAATGAGCAGTTCTTC. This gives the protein CASSVNSNEQFF.

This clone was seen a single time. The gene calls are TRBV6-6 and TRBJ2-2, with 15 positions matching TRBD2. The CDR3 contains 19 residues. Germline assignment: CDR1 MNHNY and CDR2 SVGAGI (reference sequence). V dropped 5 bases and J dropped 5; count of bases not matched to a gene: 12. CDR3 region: CASSGSRTSGGAWTGELFF. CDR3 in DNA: TGTGCCAGCAGTGGATCTCGGACTAGCGGGGGGGCTTGGACCGGGGAGCTGTTTTTT.

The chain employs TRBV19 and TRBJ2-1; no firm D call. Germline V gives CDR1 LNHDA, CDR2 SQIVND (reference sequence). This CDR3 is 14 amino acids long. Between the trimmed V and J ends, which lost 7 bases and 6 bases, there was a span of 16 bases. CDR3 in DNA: TGTGCCAGTACCAAAGACTTGACCTCCAATGAGCAGTTCTTC. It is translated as CASTKDLTSNEQFF.

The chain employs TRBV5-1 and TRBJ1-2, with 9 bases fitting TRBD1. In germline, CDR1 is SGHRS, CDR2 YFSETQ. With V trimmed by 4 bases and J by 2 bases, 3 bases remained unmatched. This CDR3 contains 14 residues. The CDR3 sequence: CASSEGQGNYGYTF. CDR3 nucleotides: TGCGCCAGCAGCGAGGGACAGGGCAACTATGGCTACACCTTC.

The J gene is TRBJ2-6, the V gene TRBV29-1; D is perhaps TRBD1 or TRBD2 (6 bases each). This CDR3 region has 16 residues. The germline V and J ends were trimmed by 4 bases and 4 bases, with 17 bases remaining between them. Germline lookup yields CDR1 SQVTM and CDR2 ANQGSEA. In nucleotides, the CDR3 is TGCAGCGTTGTGGGAGTCGGGGGCTCGGGGGCCAACGTCCTGACTTTC. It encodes CSVVGVGGSGANVLTF.

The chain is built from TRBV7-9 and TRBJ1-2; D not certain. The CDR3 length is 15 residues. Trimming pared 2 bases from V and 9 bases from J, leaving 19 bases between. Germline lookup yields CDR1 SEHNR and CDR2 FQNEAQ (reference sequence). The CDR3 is CASSLLWTDGGSYTF. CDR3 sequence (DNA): TGTGCCAGCAGCTTACTTTGGACGGATGGTGGGAGCTACACCTTC.

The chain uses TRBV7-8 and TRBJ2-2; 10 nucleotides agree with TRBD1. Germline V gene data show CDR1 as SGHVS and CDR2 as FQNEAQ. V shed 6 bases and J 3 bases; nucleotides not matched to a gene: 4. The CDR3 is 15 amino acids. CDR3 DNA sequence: TGTGCCAGCAGGCCCGGGACAGGGGACACCGGGGAGCTGTTTTTT. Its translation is CASRPGTGDTGELFF.

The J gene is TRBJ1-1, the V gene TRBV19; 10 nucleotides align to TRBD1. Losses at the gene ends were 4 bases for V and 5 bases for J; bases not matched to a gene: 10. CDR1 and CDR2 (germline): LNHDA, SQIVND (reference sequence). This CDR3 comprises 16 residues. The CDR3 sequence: CASSTRQGAIETEAFF. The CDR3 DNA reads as TGTGCCAGTAGTACCCGACAGGGGGCGATAGAAACTGAAGCTTTCTTT. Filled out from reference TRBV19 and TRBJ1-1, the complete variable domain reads DGGITQSPKYLFRKEGQNVTLSCEQNLNHDAMYWYRQDPGQGLRLIYYSQIVNDFQKGDIAEGYSVSREKKESFPLTVTSAQKNPTAFYLCASSTRQGAIETEAFFGQGTRLTVV.

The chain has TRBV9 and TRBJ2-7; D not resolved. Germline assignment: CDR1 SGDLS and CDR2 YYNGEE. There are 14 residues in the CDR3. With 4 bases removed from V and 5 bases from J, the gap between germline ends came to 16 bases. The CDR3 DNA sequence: TGTGCCAGCAGCCTACGACCCGGACGGGACGAGCAGTACTTC. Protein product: CASSLRPGRDEQYF.

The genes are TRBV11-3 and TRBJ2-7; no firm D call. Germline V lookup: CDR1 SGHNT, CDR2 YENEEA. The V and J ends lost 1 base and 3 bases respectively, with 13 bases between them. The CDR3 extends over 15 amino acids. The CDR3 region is CASSLVSSGNYEQYF. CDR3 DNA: TGTGCCAGCAGCTTAGTCTCGAGTGGGAACTACGAGCAGTACTTC.